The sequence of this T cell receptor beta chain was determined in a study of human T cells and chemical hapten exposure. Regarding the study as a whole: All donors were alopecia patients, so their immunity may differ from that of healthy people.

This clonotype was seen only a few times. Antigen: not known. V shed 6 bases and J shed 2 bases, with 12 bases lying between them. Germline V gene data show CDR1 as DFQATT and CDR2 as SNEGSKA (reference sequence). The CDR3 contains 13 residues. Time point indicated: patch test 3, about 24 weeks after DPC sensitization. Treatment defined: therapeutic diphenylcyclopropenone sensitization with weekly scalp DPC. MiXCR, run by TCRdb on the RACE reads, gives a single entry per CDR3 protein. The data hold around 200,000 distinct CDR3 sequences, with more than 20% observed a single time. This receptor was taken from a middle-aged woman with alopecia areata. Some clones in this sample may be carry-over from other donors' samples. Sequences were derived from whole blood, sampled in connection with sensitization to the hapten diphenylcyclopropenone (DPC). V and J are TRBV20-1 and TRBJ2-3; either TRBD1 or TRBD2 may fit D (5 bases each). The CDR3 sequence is CSAEGRATDTQYF. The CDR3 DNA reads TGCAGTGCCGAGGGCAGGGCCACAGATACGCAGTATTTT.